These T cell receptor beta chains were read from a single sample in a study of T cells in lung cancer brain metastases. Assay: immunoSEQ multiplex PCR; the TCRdb copy retains only in-frame clones and omits some. The profile covers approximately 4,900 clones, with 80% to 85% appearing a single time and around 3.1% taken by the ten largest. Sample: tumor tissue from the primary lung tumor. The origin of the receptors is a woman aged 50 to 60 with non-small cell lung cancer. The CDR3 runs from the conserved cysteine through the conserved F or W. Clone size is shown for a subset of rows, as once, few, many or a class of expanded clone.

. | TRBV6-1 | CASSAGGNQPQHF
. | TRBV27 | CASSLGGRGGLTPLHF
once | TRBV28 | CASRSRDRGLQETQYF
. | TRBV7-6 | CASSFLLAGQADTQYF
. | TRBV28 | CASSLQYSNQPQHF
. | TRBV7-9 | CASSFAGSYNSPLHF
. | TRBV10-3 | CAISPGSLQPQHF
. | TRBV11-2 | CASSLEGAFGETQYF
few | TRBV6-1 | CASSGSAPAKNIQYF
. | TRBV19 | CASSRMTEAFF
. | TRBV11-2 | CASSLVGGVEFF
. | TRBV23-1 | CASSPVCRGRPYEQYF
. | TRBV4-2 | CASSPRLGTGVFF
. | TRBV5-1 | CASSLAAGGVRNSPLHF
. | TRBV5-5 | CASSLDGQGVEKLFF
. | TRBV5-1 | CASSLGTAPSYEQYF
. | TRBV11-2 | CASSLDRAGTEAFF
. | TRBV15 | CATSRDLRGSTYEQYF
. | TRBV7-9 | CASETGTGGNEQFF
. | TRBV18 | CASSPGEAGRGEKLFF
. | TRBV18 | CASSSPPGQVNYEQYF
. | TRBV6-6 | CASSRNTGAQGNVLTF
. | TRBV19 | CASSITLSLTEAFF
. | TRBV2 | CASSEWGQGYQPQHF
. | TRBV5-8 | CASSLAGGGNQPQHF
. | TRBV4-1 | CASSHLGSSYEQYF
once | TRBV19 | CASSTRQGSAAEELFF
. | TRBV7-9 | CASSLGGVFYEQYF
. | TRBV6-1 | CASSRDANQVDTQYF
. | TRBV20-1 | CSARRGNEQFF
. | TRBV9 | CTSSVVSPRDTQYF
. | TRBV7-9 | CVSSIPSEGRRETQYF
. | TRBV14 | CASSRRISGNTIYF
. | TRBV5-8 | CASSISYEQYF
. | TRBV7-8 | CASSFGLADYNEQFF
. | TRBV28 | CASSLSIPGLARDTQYF
. | TRBV6-6 | CASSYRLSRNSPLHF
. | TRBV5-1 | CASSYPGLADTDTQYF
. | TRBV5-4 | CASSGNTEAFF
. | TRBV10-3 | CAISYRGQETQYF
. | TRBV7-2 | CASSPAHAASYGYTF
. | TRBV6-5 | CASSYSGQGGKAFF
. | TRBV29-1 | CSAREDTTNEKLFF
. | TRBV6-6 | CASSDWGRAYEQYF
few | TRBV2 | CASSYGQGTGNTIYF
. | TRBV30 | CAWTSGSSYNEQFF
. | TRBV7-8 | CASSLSGPNTGELFF
. | TRBV30 | CARDEGGYTQYF
. | TRBV2 | CASSEERRSQETQYF
. | TRBV10-1 | CASSELAGSTDTQYF
. | TRBV11-1 | CASSLILGETQYF
few | TRBV10-3 | CAINGFQANYGYTF